The clone carrying this TCR delta chain has more than one count but fewer than ten. The data were taken from a study of gamma-delta chains in newborns, infants, children. Study summary: Innate gammadelta T cells reportedly expand polyclonally right after birth, driven by microbial exposure, per the title.

TCRdb called clones from the reads again using CATT. Here the sample spans around 5,200 delta-chain clones, 18% being singletons. This CDR3 is 18 amino acids long. With 3 bases clipped from V and 2 bases from J, the junction kept 18 bases outside the gene matches. Germline V gene sequence: CDR1 TVYSNPD, CDR2 GDNSRS (reference sequence). What was sequenced was blood. This TCR derives from a child who was a newborn, infant or young child, either healthy, febrile or measles-vaccinated (not recorded which). The rearrangement joins TRDV3 to TRDJ1, with 10 bases fitting TRDD3. CDR3 protein: CAFKVRGPYWGMTDKLIF. The CDR3 DNA reads TGTGCCTTCAAGGTCCGGGGGCCGTACTGGGGGATGACCGATAAACTCATCTTT.